This TCR beta chain was captured in a study of vaccination effects on CD4 cells after COVID-19. The repertoire was sequenced with immunoSEQ multiplex PCR; TCRdb's copy has only in-frame clones and lacks some. The sample consists of roughly 70,000 clones, 73% of them appearing once. A note on this clone: Its target is not known.

The CDR3 is made up of 19 amino acids. Trimming removed 0 bases from V and 0 bases from J; junction bases left unmatched: 12. Germline CDR1 and CDR2: SGHRS and YFSETQ. Antigen-specific CD4+ T cell clonotypes were called by their expansion after viral peptide-pool culture in ViraFEST. CD4+ T cell isolation took place after 10 days of culture. PCR confirmed that the person was infected with SARS-CoV-2 between March and December 2020. The chain combines TRBV5-1 with TRBJ1-1, with 9 bases aligning to TRBD1. The source is a human donor who had a prior SARS-CoV-2 infection. Specimen: CD4+ T cells from PBMCs cultured with HIV peptides, collected before COVID-19 vaccination. Subset reported: HIV-1 Nef peptide pool negative control/reference culture. CDR3 sequence reads: CASSLAPGTGNPLNTEAFF. CDR3 nucleotide sequence: TGCGCCAGCAGCTTGGCCCCCGGGACAGGGAATCCCTTGAACACTGAAGCTTTCTTT.